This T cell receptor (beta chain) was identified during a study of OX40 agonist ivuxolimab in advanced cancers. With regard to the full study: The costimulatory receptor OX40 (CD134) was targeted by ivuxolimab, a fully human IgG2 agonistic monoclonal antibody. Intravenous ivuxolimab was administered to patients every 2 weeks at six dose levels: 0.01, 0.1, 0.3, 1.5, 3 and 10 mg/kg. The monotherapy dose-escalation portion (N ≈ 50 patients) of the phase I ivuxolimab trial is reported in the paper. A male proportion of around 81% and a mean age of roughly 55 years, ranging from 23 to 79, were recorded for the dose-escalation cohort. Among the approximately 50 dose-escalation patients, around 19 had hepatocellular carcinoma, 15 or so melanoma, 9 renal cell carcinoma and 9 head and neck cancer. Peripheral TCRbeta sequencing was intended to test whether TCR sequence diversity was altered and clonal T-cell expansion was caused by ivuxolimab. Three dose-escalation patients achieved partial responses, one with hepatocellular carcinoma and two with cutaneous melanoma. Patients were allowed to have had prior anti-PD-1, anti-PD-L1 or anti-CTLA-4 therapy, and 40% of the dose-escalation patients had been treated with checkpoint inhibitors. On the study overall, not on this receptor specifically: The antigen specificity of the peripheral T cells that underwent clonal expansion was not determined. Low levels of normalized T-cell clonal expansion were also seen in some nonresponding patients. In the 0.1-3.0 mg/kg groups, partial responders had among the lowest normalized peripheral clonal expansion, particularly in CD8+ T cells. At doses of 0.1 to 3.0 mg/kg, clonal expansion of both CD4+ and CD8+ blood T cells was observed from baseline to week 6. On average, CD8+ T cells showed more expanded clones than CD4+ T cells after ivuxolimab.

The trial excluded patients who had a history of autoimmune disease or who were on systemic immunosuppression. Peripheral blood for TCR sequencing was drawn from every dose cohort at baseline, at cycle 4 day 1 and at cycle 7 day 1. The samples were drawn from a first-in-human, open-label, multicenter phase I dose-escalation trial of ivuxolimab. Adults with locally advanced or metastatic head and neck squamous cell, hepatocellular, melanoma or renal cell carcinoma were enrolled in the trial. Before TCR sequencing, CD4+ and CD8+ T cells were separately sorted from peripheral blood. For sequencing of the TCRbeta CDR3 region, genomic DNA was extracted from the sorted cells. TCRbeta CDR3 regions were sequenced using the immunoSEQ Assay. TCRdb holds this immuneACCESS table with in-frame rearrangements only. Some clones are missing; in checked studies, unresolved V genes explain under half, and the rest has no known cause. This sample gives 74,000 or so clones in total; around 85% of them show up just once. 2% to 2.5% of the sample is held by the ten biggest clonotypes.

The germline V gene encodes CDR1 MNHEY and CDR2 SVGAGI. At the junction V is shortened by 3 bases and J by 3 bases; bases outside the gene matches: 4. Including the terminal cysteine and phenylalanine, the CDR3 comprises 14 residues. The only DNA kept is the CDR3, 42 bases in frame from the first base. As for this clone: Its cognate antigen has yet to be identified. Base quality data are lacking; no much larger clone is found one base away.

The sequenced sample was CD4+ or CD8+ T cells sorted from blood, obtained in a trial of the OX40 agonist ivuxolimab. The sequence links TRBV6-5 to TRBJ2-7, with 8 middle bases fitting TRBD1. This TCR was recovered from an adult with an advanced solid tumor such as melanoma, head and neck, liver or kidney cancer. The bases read TGTGCCAGCAGTTATGGGACAGGACTCTACGAGCAGTACTTC. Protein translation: CASSYGTGLYEQYF.